The T cell receptor (beta chain) under discussion was sequenced for a study of blood T cells in healthy people across ages. The use of a sample-barcoded 5' primer and a J-beta primer mix characterized a second PCR of roughly 6 to 11 cycles. TCRdb passed the 5' RACE reads through MiXCR, listing each CDR3 protein once. The table has roughly 720,000 distinct CDR3 sequences, 53% seen once. The amount of total RNA extracted per sample was at least 5.5 micrograms. CDR1 MNHEY and CDR2 SMNVEV come from the germline V gene (reference sequence). The germline V and J ends were trimmed by 7 bases and 10 bases, with 11 bases remaining between them. The CDR3 has 12 residues. As concerns this clonotype: A much larger clone differs from this one at a single base, so this may be a read error.

The sample was blood. The chain recombines TRBV27 with TRBJ1-6; D is unresolved. This receptor was taken from an older man in good health. The CDR3: CASKAVKSPLHF. The CDR3 DNA reads TGTGCCAGCAAGGCGGTTAAGTCACCCCTCCACTTT.